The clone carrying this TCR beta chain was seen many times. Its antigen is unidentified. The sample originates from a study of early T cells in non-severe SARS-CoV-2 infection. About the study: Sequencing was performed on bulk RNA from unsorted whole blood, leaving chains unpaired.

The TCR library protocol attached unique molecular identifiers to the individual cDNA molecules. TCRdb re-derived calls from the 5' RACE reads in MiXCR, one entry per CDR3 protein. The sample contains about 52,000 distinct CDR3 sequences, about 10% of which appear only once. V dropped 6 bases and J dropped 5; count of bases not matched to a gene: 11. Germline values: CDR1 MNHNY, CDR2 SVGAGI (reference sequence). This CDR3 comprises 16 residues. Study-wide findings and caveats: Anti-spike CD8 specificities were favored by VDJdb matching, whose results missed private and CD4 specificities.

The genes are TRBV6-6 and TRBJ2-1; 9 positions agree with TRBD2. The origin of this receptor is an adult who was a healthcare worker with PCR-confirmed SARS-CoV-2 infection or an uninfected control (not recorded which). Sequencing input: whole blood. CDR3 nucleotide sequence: TGTGCCAGCAGCCGATCCCTAGCGGGACCCGACAATGAGCAGTTCTTC. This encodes CASSRSLAGPDNEQFF.